One sample yielded the 28 T cell receptor beta chains listed below, sequenced in a study of cytomegalovirus exposure and HLA in healthy donors. The study ran its PCR with 60 Vbeta and 13 Jbeta primers. The method was immunoSEQ multiplex PCR; TCRdb's version includes in-frame clones alone and lacks a portion of them. The data show 200,000 to 250,000 clones, with 75% to 80% seen just once and more than 1.5% held by the top ten. The sample consisted of PBMCs. All receptors derive from a man younger than 30 in good health and CMV-seronegative.

CDR3 DNA: TGTGCCAGCAGTTTACAGGGGGAGCTGCCACCCCTCCACTTT. It encodes CASSLQGELPPLHF. The gene calls are TRBV27 and TRBJ1-6; 7 nucleotides align to TRBD1. The ends lost 2 bases at V and 11 bases at J; junction bases unmatched: 6. The germline V gene encodes CDR1 MNHEY and CDR2 SMNVEV (reference sequence). The CDR3 is 14 residues long.

This sequence joins TRBV5-4 and TRBJ1-4; 7 nucleotides agree with TRBD1. The V segment lost 4 bases and the J segment 4 bases; nucleotides outside the gene matches: 4. CDR3 length: 14 residues. Germline V gene lookup returns CDR1 SGHNT and CDR2 YYREEE (reference sequence). The CDR3 sequence is CASSPGTVNEKLFF. CDR3 DNA sequence: TGTGCCAGCAGCCCAGGGACAGTTAATGAAAAACTGTTTTTT.

The chain's CDR3 is CASTPDRVREQYF. The CDR3 DNA sequence: TGTGCCAGCACCCCCGACAGGGTGAGGGAGCAGTACTTC. This rearrangement joins TRBV5-5 to TRBJ2-7, with 7 positions matching TRBD1. CDR1 SGHKS and CDR2 YYEKEE come from the germline V gene (reference sequence). This CDR3 is 13 amino acids long. Trimming at V came to 6 bases and at J to 7 bases, leaving 10 bases not matched to a gene.

The chain uses TRBV5-1 and TRBJ2-2; 8 bases line up with TRBD1. The CDR3 covers 17 residues. Germline V gene lookup returns CDR1 SGHRS and CDR2 YFSETQ. The V and J ends lost 0 bases and 6 bases, in that order; junction bases with no gene match: 10. CDR3 in amino acids: CASSLGGWTGKAGELFF. Written as DNA, the CDR3 is TGCGCCAGCAGCTTGGGGGGCTGGACAGGGAAGGCCGGGGAGCTGTTTTTT.

The chain joins TRBV19 to TRBJ2-1; 11 bases map to TRBD2. V lost 4 bases, J lost 7 bases, and 9 bases stayed unmatched. CDR1 and CDR2 from the germline V gene are LNHDA and SQIVND (reference sequence). The CDR3 loop spans 16 amino acids. The CDR3 sequence: CASSTYTSGGWNEQFF. The CDR3 coding sequence is TGTGCCAGTAGTACCTATACTAGCGGGGGTTGGAATGAGCAGTTCTTC.

The V call is TRBV29-1, the J call TRBJ2-2; 10 nucleotides match TRBD1. Per the germline V gene, CDR1 is SQVTM and CDR2 is ANQGSEA. V was pared by 7 bases and J by 0 bases, with 8 bases of the junction left unmatched. CDR3 size: 16 residues. The CDR3 loop reads CSAVGGQGSNTGELFF. The DNA for the CDR3 is TGCAGCGCTGTCGGGGGACAGGGGTCGAACACCGGGGAGCTGTTTTTT.

The CDR3 region is CASSPAILRGGEDTQYF. The CDR3 DNA is TGTGCCAGCTCGCCTGCTATATTGCGGGGGGGCGAAGATACGCAGTATTTT. This chain uses TRBV18 with TRBJ2-3, with 9 positions matching TRBD2. Per the germline V gene, CDR1 is KGHSH and CDR2 is LQKENI. The CDR3 sequence is 17 residues long. J lost 5 bases, V lost 6 bases, and 15 bases had no gene match.

The chain joins TRBV7-3 to TRBJ2-2; D possibly corresponds to TRBD2 (5 bases). The V gene lost 0 bases and the J gene lost 3 bases, with 5 bases spanning the gap. Germline CDR1 reads SGHTA; CDR2 reads FQGTGA. This CDR3 has 14 amino acids. The CDR3 sequence is CASSLTRDTGELFF. The CDR3 bases are TGTGCCAGCAGCTTAACGAGGGACACCGGGGAGCTGTTTTTT.

In this sample, this clone turned up a few times. The chain links TRBV5-6 to TRBJ2-7; no reliable D call. The CDR3 is made up of 12 amino acids. Trimming pared 3 bases from V and 3 bases from J, leaving 7 bases between. Germline CDR1 SGHDT, CDR2 YYEEEE. DNA of the CDR3: TGTGCCAGCAGCTCCTCGTACTACGAGCAGTACTTC. Translation gives CASSSSYYEQYF.

V gene TRBV13 combines with J gene TRBJ1-6; 8 bases are shared with TRBD1. The germline CDR1 and CDR2 sequences are PRHDT and FYEKMQ (reference sequence). The CDR3 totals 15 residues. After removal of 4 bases from V and 9 bases from J, the junction contained 8 bases not matched to a gene. The CDR3 sequence is CASSSDRGGFSPLHF. DNA for the CDR3: TGTGCCAGCAGCTCAGACAGGGGCGGTTTTTCACCCCTCCACTTT. The variable domain in full, completed from reference TRBV13 and TRBJ1-6, reads AAGVIQSPRHLIKEKRETATLKCYPIPRHDTVYWYQQGPGQDPQFLISFYEKMQSDKGSIPDRFSAQQFSDYHSELNMSSLELGDSALYFCASSSDRGGFSPLHFGNGTRLTVT.

A single count supports this clone. The J gene is TRBJ1-2, the V gene TRBV2; no reliable D call. Trimming shortened V by 5 bases and J by 8 bases, and 18 bases separated the two germline ends. Looked up from germline, CDR1 is SNHLY and CDR2 is FYNNEI. This CDR3 is 14 amino acids long. The CDR3 DNA reads TGTGCCAGCAGTCCGGAGTTGAGCCCAGAGGGCTACACCTTC. This codes for CASSPELSPEGYTF.

This chain joins TRBV7-8 and TRBJ2-1; 7 positions agree with TRBD1. V trimming: 4 bases; J trimming: 0 bases; junction bases outside the gene matches: 3. Germline V CDR1 and CDR2: SGHVS, FQNEAQ. CDR3 length: 15 amino acids. CDR3 sequence reads: CASSWTGFSYNEQFF. CDR3 DNA sequence: TGTGCCAGCAGCTGGACAGGTTTCTCCTACAATGAGCAGTTCTTC. Full variable domain (rest looked up from reference TRBV7-8 and TRBJ2-1): GAGVSQSPRYKVAKRGQDVALRCDPISGHVSLFWYQQALGQGPEFLTYFQNEAQLDKSGLPSDRFFAERPEGSVSTLKIQRTQQEDSAVYLCASSWTGFSYNEQFFGPGTRLTVL.

This chain uses TRBV7-2 with TRBJ1-2; D is ambiguous. Trimming removed 1 base from V and 4 bases from J, with 7 bases in between. The CDR3 length is 13 residues. Germline V gene sequence: CDR1 SGHTA, CDR2 FQGNSA. DNA of the CDR3: TGTGCCAGCAGCTTAGATTTCGTCTATGGCTACACCTTC. Protein sequence: CASSLDFVYGYTF.

The rearrangement joins TRBV11-1 to TRBJ2-5; D possibly corresponds to TRBD2 (5 bases). CDR3 length: 14 residues. Germline values: CDR1 SGHAT, CDR2 FQDESV (reference sequence). V dropped 5 bases and J dropped 5 bases, with 15 bases sitting between them. The CDR3 coding sequence is TGTGCCAGCAGCCCCCGGAGCGGAGGCGAGACCCAGTACTTC. Translation: CASSPRSGGETQYF.

This clone has only a few counts. The chain recombines TRBV11-3 with TRBJ2-6; TRBD2 matches 7 bases. Losses at the gene ends were 4 bases for V and 2 bases for J; bases not matched to a gene: 2. The germline V gene has CDR1 SGHNT and CDR2 YENEEA. There are 15 residues in the CDR3. CDR3 nucleotide sequence: TGTGCCAGCAGCTGGGAGGGTGCTGGGGCCAACGTCCTGACTTTC. It is translated as CASSWEGAGANVLTF.

DNA for the CDR3: TGTGCCAGCAGTTTCGGGACAGGGAAAGAGACCCAGTACTTC. Translation gives CASSFGTGKETQYF. The genes are TRBV6-5 and TRBJ2-5, with 9 positions matching TRBD1. Germline CDR1 MNHEY, CDR2 SVGAGI. V lost 4 bases and J lost 3; bases outside the gene matches: 3. The CDR3 runs to 14 residues.

This sequence joins TRBV28 and TRBJ1-3; the D gene is possibly TRBD1 (5 bases). V was shortened by 4 bases and J by 0 bases, with 10 bases between the two germline ends. The CDR3 has 15 amino acids. Germline loops: CDR1 MDHEN, CDR2 SYDVKM. CDR3 sequence (DNA): TGTGCCAGCAGTTCAACAGGTTTCTCTGGAAACACCATATATTTT. This translates into CASSSTGFSGNTIYF. The full variable domain, with the rest looked up from reference TRBV28 and TRBJ1-3, is DVKVTQSSRYLVKRTGEKVFLECVQDMDHENMFWYRQDPGLGLRLIYFSYDVKMKEKGDIPEGYSVSREKKERFSLILESASTNQTSMYLCASSSTGFSGNTIYFGEGSWLTVV.

The V and J genes are TRBV23-1 and TRBJ1-3; D uncertain. TRBV23-1 is an ORF, with its function uncertain. The V gene lost 1 base and the J gene lost 2 bases, with 9 bases spanning the gap. The CDR3 length is 15 residues. CDR3 in amino acids: CASSQYGNTGNTIYF. The CDR3 DNA follows: TGCGCCAGCAGTCAATACGGGAACACTGGAAACACCATATATTTT.

This chain uses TRBV11-3 with TRBJ1-2, with 7 bases that match TRBD1. This CDR3 is built from 15 residues. Germline values: CDR1 SGHNT, CDR2 YENEEA. V gave up 5 bases and J gave up 5 bases; unmatched junction bases: 11. The CDR3 DNA is TGTGCCAGCAGCCGACGGACAGGTCTAGGATATGGCTACACCTTC. Translation gives CASSRRTGLGYGYTF.

The V and J genes are TRBV28 and TRBJ1-5; 7 bases are a match to TRBD1. The CDR3 covers 16 residues. The ends lost 1 base at V and 9 bases at J; junction bases unmatched: 12. Germline CDR1 reads MDHEN; CDR2 reads SYDVKM. The chain's CDR3 is CASSLSPQGSSRPQHF. The CDR3 nucleotides read TGTGCCAGCAGTTTATCGCCACAGGGGAGTAGTCGGCCCCAGCATTTT.

This clone has only a few counts. The chain links TRBV7-9 to TRBJ1-4, with TRBD1 matching over 7 bases. J was trimmed by 14 bases and V by 2 bases; bases with no gene match: 8. Per the germline V gene, CDR1 is SEHNR and CDR2 is FQNEAQ (reference sequence). This CDR3 has 13 residues. In DNA form, the CDR3 reads TGTGCCAGCAGCTTACCAGAGACAGGGAGGCTGTTTTTT. Translated, it gives CASSLPETGRLFF.

The gene calls are TRBV6-5 and TRBJ2-3, with 7 nucleotides matching TRBD2. Trimming cost V 7 bases and J 2 bases; bases outside gene matches: 9. Germline V gene lookup returns CDR1 MNHEY and CDR2 SVGAGI. CDR3 size: 15 residues. CDR3 nucleotide sequence: TGTGCCAGCAAGAGGCGGGAGTTCAACACAGATACGCAGTATTTT. Its protein product is CASKRREFNTDTQYF.

This rearrangement joins TRBV6-5 to TRBJ1-2, with D possibly TRBD1 on 6 matching bases. Germline CDR1 and CDR2: MNHEY and SVGAGI. This CDR3 region has 14 residues. V was trimmed by 6 bases and J by 0 bases, leaving 11 bases between them. CDR3 sequence reads: CASSPTGTNYGYTF. CDR3 nucleotides: TGTGCCAGCAGCCCTACAGGGACTAACTATGGCTACACCTTC.

This clone was seen only a few times. This rearrangement joins TRBV5-1 to TRBJ2-7, with 8 positions matching TRBD2. Germline-derived CDR1 and CDR2 are SGHRS and YFSETQ. The CDR3 is 17 residues long. Trimming removed 0 bases from V and 0 bases from J; junction bases left unmatched: 8. The CDR3 is CASSLAWSGGSSYEQYF. In nucleotides, the CDR3 is TGCGCCAGCAGCTTGGCCTGGTCGGGAGGGAGCTCCTACGAGCAGTACTTC.

This rearrangement joins TRBV7-8 to TRBJ1-5, with D possibly being TRBD1 (5 bases). Trimming shortened V by 6 bases and J by 6 bases, and 18 bases separated the two germline ends. CDR3 length equals 15 residues. CDR1 and CDR2 from the germline V gene are SGHVS and FQNEAQ. CDR3 sequence reads: CASSPKQGSAQPQHF. For the CDR3, the DNA is TGTGCCAGCAGTCCCAAGCAGGGATCCGCTCAGCCCCAGCATTTT.

This clone turned up a few times. The V call is TRBV11-3, the J call TRBJ2-6; TRBD1 matches 7 bases. The CDR3 is made up of 18 amino acids. J gave up 0 bases and V 5 bases, and 10 bases lay outside the gene matches. Germline CDR1 is SGHNT and CDR2 is YENEEA. The CDR3 sequence is CASSQLDRWHSGANVLTF. The CDR3 DNA sequence: TGTGCCAGCAGCCAACTGGACAGGTGGCACTCTGGGGCCAACGTCCTGACTTTC.

The chain joins TRBV7-9 to TRBJ2-5; 8 positions agree with TRBD1. The CDR3 sequence is 14 residues long. After removal of 5 bases from V and 2 bases from J, the junction contained 4 bases not matched to a gene. Germline-derived CDR1 and CDR2 are SEHNR and FQNEAQ (reference sequence). The CDR3: CASSPRQGQETQYF. CDR3 bases: TGTGCCAGCAGCCCTAGACAGGGGCAAGAGACCCAGTACTTC. Variable domain in full (rest from reference TRBV7-9 and TRBJ2-5): DTGVSQNPRHKITKRGQNVTFRCDPISEHNRLYWYRQTLGQGPEFLTYFQNEAQLEKSRLLSDRFSAERPKGSFSTLEIQRTEQGDSAMYLCASSPRQGQETQYFGPGTRLLVL.

The CDR3 protein is CASSEAVTGAGYTF. The CDR3 DNA is TGTGCCAGCAGTGAAGCTGTTACAGGGGCTGGCTACACCTTC. V and J are TRBV2 and TRBJ1-2; 7 bases align to TRBD1. Germline CDR1 reads SNHLY; CDR2 reads FYNNEI. The CDR3 is 14 amino acids. V shed 0 bases, J shed 7 bases, and the junction held 5 bases outside the gene matches.